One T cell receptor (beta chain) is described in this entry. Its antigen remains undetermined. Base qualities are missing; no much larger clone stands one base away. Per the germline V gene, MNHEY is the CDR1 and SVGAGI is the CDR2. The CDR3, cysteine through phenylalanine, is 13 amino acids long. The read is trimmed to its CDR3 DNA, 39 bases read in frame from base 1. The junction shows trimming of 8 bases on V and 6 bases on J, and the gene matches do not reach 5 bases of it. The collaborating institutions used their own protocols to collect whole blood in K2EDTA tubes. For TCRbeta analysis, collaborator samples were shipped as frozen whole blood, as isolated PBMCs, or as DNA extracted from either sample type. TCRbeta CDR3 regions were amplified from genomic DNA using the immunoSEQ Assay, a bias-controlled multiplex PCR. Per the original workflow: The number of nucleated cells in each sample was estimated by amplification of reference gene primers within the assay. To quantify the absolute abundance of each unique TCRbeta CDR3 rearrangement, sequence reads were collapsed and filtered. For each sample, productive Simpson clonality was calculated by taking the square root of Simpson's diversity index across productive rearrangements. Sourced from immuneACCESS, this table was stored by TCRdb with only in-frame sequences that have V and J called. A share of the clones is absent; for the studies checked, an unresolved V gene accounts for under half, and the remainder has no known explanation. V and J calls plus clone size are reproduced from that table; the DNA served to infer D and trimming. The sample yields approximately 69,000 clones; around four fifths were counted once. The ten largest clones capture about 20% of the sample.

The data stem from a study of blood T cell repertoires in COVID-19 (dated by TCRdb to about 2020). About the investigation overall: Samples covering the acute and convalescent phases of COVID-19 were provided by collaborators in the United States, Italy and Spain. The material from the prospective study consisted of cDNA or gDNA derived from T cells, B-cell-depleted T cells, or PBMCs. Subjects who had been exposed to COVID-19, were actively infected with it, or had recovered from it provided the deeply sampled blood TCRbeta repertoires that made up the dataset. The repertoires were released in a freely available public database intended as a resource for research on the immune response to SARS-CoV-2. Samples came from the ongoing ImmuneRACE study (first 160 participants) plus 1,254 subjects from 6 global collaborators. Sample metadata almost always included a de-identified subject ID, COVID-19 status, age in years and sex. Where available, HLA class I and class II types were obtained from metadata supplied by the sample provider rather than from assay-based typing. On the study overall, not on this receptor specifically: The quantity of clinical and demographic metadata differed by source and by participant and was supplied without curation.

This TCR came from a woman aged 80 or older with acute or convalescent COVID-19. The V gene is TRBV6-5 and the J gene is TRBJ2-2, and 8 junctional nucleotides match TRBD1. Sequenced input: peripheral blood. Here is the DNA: TGTGCCAGCCGGACAGGGATTGCCGGGGAGCTGTTTTTT. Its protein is CASRTGIAGELFF.